The 16 T cell receptor beta chains listed next were all sequenced from one sample in a study of blood T cells in healthy people across ages. Then a second PCR, running roughly 7 to 11 cycles, was carried out with a sample-barcoded 5' primer and a J-beta primer mix. TCRdb reprocessed the 5' RACE reads with MiXCR, giving one entry per CDR3 protein. The sample yields over 1,500,000 distinct CDR3 sequences, roughly 49% seen once. Input material: blood. The receptors here all came from a woman in her 40s in good health.

The CDR3 coding sequence is TGCAGCGTTGGAGCTAAGGAGGGGGCTGGCTATGGCTACACCTTC. This translates into CSVGAKEGAGYGYTF. The chain links TRBV29-1 to TRBJ1-2, with TRBD1 matching 7 bases. The CDR3 runs 15 residues. V lost 4 bases to trimming and J lost 4 bases; unmatched junction nucleotides: 12. The V gene's germline CDR1 is SQVTM and CDR2 ANQGSEA.

This chain joins TRBV6-1 and TRBJ1-5; 7 positions match TRBD1. The V gene end was trimmed by 6 bases and the J gene end by 3 bases; junction bases not matched to a gene: 8. The length of the CDR3 is 15 residues. Germline V gene lookup returns CDR1 MNHNS and CDR2 SASEGT. This CDR3 is CASSARGQNNQPQHF. The CDR3 nucleotides are TGTGCCAGCAGCGCAAGGGGACAGAACAATCAGCCCCAGCATTTT.

The gene calls are TRBV11-2 and TRBJ2-7; 12 bases align to TRBD2. Trimming removed 1 base from V and 3 bases from J; junction bases left unmatched: 7. This CDR3 has 17 residues. The germline gives CDR1 SGHAT, CDR2 FQNNGV. The CDR3 loop reads CASSLGGTSGQNYEQYF. CDR3 nucleotide sequence: TGTGCCAGCAGCTTAGGGGGGACTAGCGGGCAGAACTACGAGCAGTACTTC.

V gene TRBV6-6 combines with J gene TRBJ2-1, with 10 nucleotides matching TRBD1. J was trimmed by 6 bases and V by 2 bases; bases with no gene match: 7. Germline V gene lookup returns CDR1 MNHNY and CDR2 SVGAGI (reference sequence). This CDR3 contains 16 residues. The CDR3: CASSYRGQGPRNEQFF. The CDR3 DNA is TGTGCCAGCAGTTACCGGGGACAGGGGCCCCGCAATGAGCAGTTCTTC.

This chain connects TRBV7-9 to TRBJ1-2; D is unresolved. Trimming took 4 bases from V and 10 from J, leaving 13 bases between them. This CDR3 is 12 amino acids long. Germline V gives CDR1 SEHNR, CDR2 FQNEAQ (reference sequence). The CDR3 sequence is CASSSGQTDYTF. The CDR3 DNA sequence: TGTGCCAGCAGCTCCGGGCAGACTGACTACACCTTC.

This chain uses TRBV4-1 with TRBJ2-7; D is possibly TRBD1 or TRBD2 (5 bases each). The CDR3 runs to 15 residues. Trimming removed 4 bases at V and 6 bases at J, with 19 bases between. CDR1 is MGHRA, CDR2 YSYEKL, per germline. The CDR3 DNA reads TGCGCCAGCAGCCTCGGGACGGAAGAGGTGGGCGAGCAGTACTTC. Translated: CASSLGTEEVGEQYF.

The chain recombines TRBV4-1 with TRBJ2-7; 8 nucleotides agree with TRBD1. The V gene's germline CDR1 is MGHRA and CDR2 YSYEKL. This CDR3 contains 15 residues. The ends lost 5 bases at V and 0 bases at J; junction bases unmatched: 6. CDR3 protein: CASSTWTGSSYEQYF. In DNA form, the CDR3 reads TGCGCCAGCAGCACTTGGACAGGGAGCTCCTACGAGCAGTACTTC.

The genes are TRBV4-3 and TRBJ1-2; tentatively, D is TRBD1 (5 bases). Germline CDR1 and CDR2: LGHNA and YSLEER. This CDR3 spans 16 amino acids. With 0 bases removed from V and 3 bases from J, the gap between germline ends came to 14 bases. The CDR3 DNA reads TGCGCCAGCAGCCAAGATCACGGGGGAGAGGACTATGGCTACACCTTC. Translating gives CASSQDHGGEDYGYTF.

This clonotype was observed a few times. V is TRBV9 and J is TRBJ2-1; TRBD2 is a possible D gene (5 bases). The CDR3 is made up of 17 amino acids. From germline, CDR1 is SGDLS and CDR2 YYNGEE. The V and J ends lost 0 bases and 6 bases respectively, with 19 bases between them. The CDR3 region has the DNA TGTGCCAGCAGCGTAGCTCTACTAGTTATCGGTCGCAATGAGCAGTTCTTC. Its protein is CASSVALLVIGRNEQFF.

The rearrangement links TRBV3-1 to TRBJ2-1; D may be TRBD1 (5 bases). This CDR3 has 16 residues. Germline lookup yields CDR1 LGHDT and CDR2 YNNKEL (reference sequence). Trimming pared 1 base from V and 6 bases from J, leaving 16 bases between. The CDR3 spells CASSQVGRYPSNEQFF. In nucleotides, the CDR3 is TGTGCCAGCAGCCAAGTGGGGCGGTACCCGAGCAATGAGCAGTTCTTC.

This clonotype was detected only a few times. The chain employs TRBV7-2 and TRBJ2-5; TRBD2 agrees at 11 bases. Germline V gives CDR1 SGHTA, CDR2 FQGNSA. J gave up 2 bases and V 1 base, and 12 bases lay outside the gene matches. The CDR3 sequence is 19 residues long. CDR3 in DNA: TGTGCCAGCAGCTTAGATACGCGGCTAGCGGGGGGAAGGCAAGAGACCCAGTACTTC. As protein: CASSLDTRLAGGRQETQYF.

This clonotype was detected a few times. This CDR3 is CSVTRRDRGQDGYTF. CDR3 sequence (DNA): TGCAGCGTTACCAGGAGGGACAGGGGGCAGGATGGCTACACCTTC. This rearrangement joins TRBV29-1 to TRBJ1-2, with 12 nucleotides matching TRBD1. V was clipped by 5 bases and J by 6 bases; unmatched bases: 10. Per the germline V gene, CDR1 is SQVTM and CDR2 is ANQGSEA. This CDR3 spans 15 amino acids.

The V and J genes are TRBV20-1 and TRBJ2-1; 13 bases agree with TRBD2. The CDR3 spans 18 residues. Losses at the gene ends were 6 bases for V and 0 bases for J; bases not matched to a gene: 11. Germline CDR1 reads DFQATT; CDR2 reads SNEGSKA (reference sequence). The CDR3 sequence is CSATSTGLAGRSYNEQFF. CDR3 coding DNA: TGCAGTGCCACTTCTACGGGACTAGCGGGGCGCTCCTACAATGAGCAGTTCTTC.

This chain joins TRBV7-3 and TRBJ1-1; no firm D call. Trimming stripped 4 bases from V and 5 bases from J, with 14 bases between. This CDR3 contains 14 residues. CDR1 and CDR2 from the germline V gene are SGHTA and FQGTGA. The CDR3 DNA sequence: TGTGCCAGCAGCTATCTAGGGTGGTCGACTGAAGCTTTCTTT. Its translation is CASSYLGWSTEAFF.

This clonotype has a handful of counts. V usage is TRBV20-1 and J usage is TRBJ2-3, with D hard to call. Looked up from germline, CDR1 is DFQATT and CDR2 is SNEGSKA (reference sequence). V lost 3 bases to trimming and J lost 0 bases, with 10 bases between them. This CDR3 contains 14 residues. The CDR3 region is CSASLSASTDTQYF. CDR3 in DNA: TGCAGTGCTAGTTTGTCGGCTAGCACAGATACGCAGTATTTT.

J is TRBJ2-2 and V is TRBV12-3 or TRBV12-4; D may be TRBD2 (6 bases). The CDR3 is 13 amino acids. The ends were cut back, 6 bases at V and 4 bases at J, with 9 bases in the middle. CDR3 sequence (DNA): TGTGCCAGCAGACCCGGGGGCACCGGGGAGCTGTTTTTT. Amino acid sequence: CASRPGGTGELFF.